The clone carrying this TCR beta chain has more than one count but fewer than ten. Its antigen is not known. This CDR3 comprises 16 residues. The germline gives CDR1 DFQATT, CDR2 SNEGSKA (reference sequence). Trimming at V came to 4 bases and at J to 3 bases, leaving 9 bases not matched to a gene. These data come from a study of T-cell memory formation after mild COVID-19. Constant-segment-primed 5'RACE gave TCR alpha and TCR beta cDNA libraries with sample barcodes and UMIs. TCRdb independently ran MiXCR on the 5' RACE reads; one entry per CDR3 protein. The sample has about half a million distinct CDR3 sequences, 18% seen once; the top ten hold roughly an eighth. General study findings and limits: Confirmation of SARS-CoV-2 specificity was lacking for second-wave clones peaking day 37. Those CD4+ clones that contracted were mainly in CM and EM (CD8+ ones in EMRA).

The clonotype comes from an adult woman who had mild COVID-19 (a few samples of this study predate the infection). Cell type and time point are not known. The genes are TRBV20-1 and TRBJ2-1; TRBD2 aligns across 10 bases. The specimen was PBMCs or a T cell subset sorted from them (not recorded which). This chain's CDR3 is CSATGTSEGDYNEQFF. CDR3 DNA: TGCAGTGCTACCGGGACTAGCGAGGGGGACTACAATGAGCAGTTCTTC.